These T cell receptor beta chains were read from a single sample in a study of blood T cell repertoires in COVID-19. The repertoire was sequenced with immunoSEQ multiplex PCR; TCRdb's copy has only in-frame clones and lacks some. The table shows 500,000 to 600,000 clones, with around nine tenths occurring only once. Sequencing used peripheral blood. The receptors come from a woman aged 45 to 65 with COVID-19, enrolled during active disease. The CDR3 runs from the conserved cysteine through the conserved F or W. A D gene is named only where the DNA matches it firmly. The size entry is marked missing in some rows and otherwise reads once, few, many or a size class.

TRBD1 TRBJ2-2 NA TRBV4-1 CASSHRTGRGMSAGELFF TGCGCCAGCAGCCACCGGACAGGGCGAGGTATGAGTGCCGGGGAGCTGTTTTTT
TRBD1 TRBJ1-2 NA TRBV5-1 CASSIGTGGAISYGYTF TGCGCCAGCAGCATTGGGACAGGGGGCGCGATAAGCTATGGCTACACCTTC
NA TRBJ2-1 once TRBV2 CASSEDRNEQFF TGTGCCAGCAGTGAAGACAGGAATGAGCAGTTCTTC
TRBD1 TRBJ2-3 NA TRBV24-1 CATRKGQGVVDTQYF TGTGCCACCCGTAAGGGACAGGGGGTAGTCGATACGCAGTATTTT
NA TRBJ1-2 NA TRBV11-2 CASSLSGSHGYTF TGTGCCAGCAGCTTATCAGGGTCCCACGGCTACACCTTC
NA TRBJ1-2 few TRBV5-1 CASSLSGQTNYGYTF TGCGCCAGCAGCTTGAGTGGACAGACGAACTATGGCTACACCTTC
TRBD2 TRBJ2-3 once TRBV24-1 CATSGPLAGKTDTQYF TGTGCCACCAGTGGTCCCCTAGCGGGGAAGACAGATACGCAGTATTTT
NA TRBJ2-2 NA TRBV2 CASSARTVATGELFF TGTGCCAGCAGTGCCCGGACTGTTGCCACCGGGGAGCTGTTTTTT
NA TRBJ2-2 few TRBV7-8 CASSPTVRTGELFF TGTGCCAGCAGCCCAACGGTACGAACCGGGGAGCTGTTTTTT
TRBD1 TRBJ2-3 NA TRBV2 CASSRDSISTDTQYF TGTGCCAGCAGTAGGGACAGCATCTCAACAGATACGCAGTATTTT
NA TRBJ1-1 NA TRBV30 CAWSVMRNTEAFF TGTGCCTGGAGTGTAATGAGGAACACTGAAGCTTTCTTT
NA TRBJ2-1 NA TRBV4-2 CASSQELAYNEQFF TGTGCCAGCAGCCAAGAGCTAGCCTACAATGAGCAGTTCTTC
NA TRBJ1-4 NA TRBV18 CASSTGLQTNEKLFF TGTGCCAGCTCAACGGGACTGCAAACTAATGAAAAACTGTTTTTT
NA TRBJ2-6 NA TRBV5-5 CASSLRAGQSSGANVLTF TGTGCCAGCAGCTTGCGGGCAGGGCAGAGCTCTGGGGCCAACGTCCTGACTTTC
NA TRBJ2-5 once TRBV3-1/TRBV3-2 CASSPPAGQETQYF TGTGCCAGCAGCCCACCGGCGGGCCAAGAGACCCAGTACTTC
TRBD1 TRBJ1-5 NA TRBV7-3 CATSGQAQHF TGTGCCACTTCGGGACAGGCCCAGCATTTT
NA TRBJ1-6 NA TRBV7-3 CASSPTYNSPLHF TGTGCCAGCAGCCCCACCTATAATTCACCCCTCCACTTT
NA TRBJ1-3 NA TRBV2 CASSVDRGNTIYF TGTGCCAGCAGCGTCGACAGGGGAAACACCATATATTTT
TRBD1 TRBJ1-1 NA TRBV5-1 CASSPQGGGTEAFF TGCGCCAGCAGCCCCCAGGGGGGCGGCACTGAAGCTTTCTTT
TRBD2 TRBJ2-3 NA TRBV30 CAWNQRGSTDTQYF TGTGCCTGGAATCAGCGGGGGAGCACAGATACGCAGTATTTT
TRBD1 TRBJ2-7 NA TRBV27 CASSSDRVRAYEQYF TGTGCCAGCAGCTCAGACAGGGTGAGGGCCTACGAGCAGTACTTC
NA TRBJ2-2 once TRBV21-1 CASSPRTGGGTGELFF TGTGCCAGCAGCCCGAGGACAGGGGGAGGTACCGGGGAGCTGTTTTTT
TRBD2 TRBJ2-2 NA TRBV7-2 CASSLDGLAGTTGELFF TGTGCCAGCAGCTTAGACGGACTAGCGGGGACCACCGGGGAGCTGTTTTTT
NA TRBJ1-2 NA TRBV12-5 CASGLVQGYYGYTF TGTGCTAGTGGTTTGGTCCAGGGATACTATGGCTACACCTTC
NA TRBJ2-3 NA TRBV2 CASSAASSWETTDTQYF TGTGCCAGCAGTGCGGCCAGTTCGTGGGAGACCACAGATACGCAGTATTTT
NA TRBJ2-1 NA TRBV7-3 CASSSSGGPSDEQFF TGTGCCAGCAGCTCTAGTGGCGGGCCTAGTGATGAGCAGTTCTTC
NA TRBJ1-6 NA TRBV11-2 CASSLDRAGRSYNSPLHF TGTGCCAGCAGCTTAGATCGGGCAGGGCGCTCCTATAATTCACCCCTCCACTTT
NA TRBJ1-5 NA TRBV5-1 CASSYTIDQPQHF TGCGCCAGCAGCTACACTATCGATCAGCCCCAGCATTTT
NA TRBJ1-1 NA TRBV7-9 CASIPSGGTPAFF TGTGCCAGCATCCCCTCCGGAGGCACGCCAGCTTTCTTT
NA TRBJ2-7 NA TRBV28 CASSFDLKLPSYEQYF TGTGCCAGCAGTTTTGACTTGAAGTTGCCTTCATACGAGCAGTACTTC
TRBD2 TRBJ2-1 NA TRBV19 CASSPSGRGGNEQFF TGTGCCAGTAGTCCTTCGGGGAGGGGAGGCAATGAGCAGTTCTTC
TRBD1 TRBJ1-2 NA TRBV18 CASSQNTDRGIYGYTF TGTGCCAGCTCACAAAACACGGACAGGGGGATCTATGGCTACACCTTC
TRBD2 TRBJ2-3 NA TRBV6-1 CASSEAAGTDTQYF TGTGCCAGCAGTGAAGCAGCGGGGACAGATACGCAGTATTTT
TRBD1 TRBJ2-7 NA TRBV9 CASSANPTGAAYEQYF TGTGCCAGCAGCGCGAATCCCACAGGGGCGGCCTACGAGCAGTACTTC
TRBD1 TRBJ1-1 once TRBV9 CASSGRDSMWGGTEAFF TGTGCCAGCAGCGGCCGGGACAGTATGTGGGGTGGCACTGAAGCTTTCTTT
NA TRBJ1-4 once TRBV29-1 CSVEDWQGNEKLFF TGCAGCGTTGAAGATTGGCAGGGGAATGAAAAACTGTTTTTT
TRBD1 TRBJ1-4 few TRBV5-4 CASSSAGQGNEKLFF TGTGCCAGCAGCTCGGCGGGACAGGGGAACGAAAAACTGTTTTTT
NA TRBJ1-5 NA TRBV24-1 CATSESGGGYSNQPQHF TGTGCCACCAGTGAATCTGGGGGGGGCTATAGCAATCAGCCCCAGCATTTT
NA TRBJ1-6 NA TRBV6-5 CASGPGSYNSPLHF TGTGCCAGCGGTCCGGGGTCCTATAATTCACCCCTCCACTTT
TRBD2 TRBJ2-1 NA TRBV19 CASSIGDSGGNEQFF TGTGCCAGTAGTATAGGTGATAGCGGGGGGAATGAGCAGTTCTTC
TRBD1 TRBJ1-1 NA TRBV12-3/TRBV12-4 CASSLGTGKAFF TGTGCCAGCAGCCTTGGGACAGGAAAGGCTTTCTTT
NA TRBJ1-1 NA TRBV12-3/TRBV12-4 CASSSTVNTEAFF TGTGCCAGCAGTTCGACAGTGAACACTGAAGCTTTCTTT
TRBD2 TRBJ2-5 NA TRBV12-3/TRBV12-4 CASGASGQETQYF TGTGCCAGCGGGGCTAGCGGGCAAGAGACCCAGTACTTC
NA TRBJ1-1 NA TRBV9 CASSVQGLGTEAFF TGTGCCAGCAGCGTACAGGGTCTAGGCACTGAAGCTTTCTTT
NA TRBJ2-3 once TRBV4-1 CASSHPRSTDTQYF TGCGCCAGCAGCCACCCTAGGAGCACAGATACGCAGTATTTT
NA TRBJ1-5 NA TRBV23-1 CASRAPGGDQPQHF TGCGCCAGCAGGGCCCCGGGGGGGGATCAGCCCCAGCATTTT
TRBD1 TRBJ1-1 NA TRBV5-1 CASRGQGEFTEAFF TGCGCCAGCCGAGGACAGGGGGAGTTCACTGAAGCTTTCTTT
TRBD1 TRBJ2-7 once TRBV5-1 CASSPRQGSDEQYF TGCGCCAGCAGCCCCCGACAGGGGAGCGACGAGCAGTACTTC
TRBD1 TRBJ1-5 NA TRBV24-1 CATSDPQGQPQHF TGTGCCACCAGTGACCCACAGGGGCAGCCCCAGCATTTT
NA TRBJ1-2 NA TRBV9 CASSVGGPANYGYTF TGTGCCAGCAGCGTAGGGGGGCCAGCTAACTATGGCTACACCTTC
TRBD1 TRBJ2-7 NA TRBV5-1 CASSLGQGHYEQYF TGCGCCAGCAGCTTGGGACAGGGACACTACGAGCAGTACTTC
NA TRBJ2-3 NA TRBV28 CASSQGTDTQYF TGTGCCAGCAGCCAGGGGACAGATACGCAGTATTTT
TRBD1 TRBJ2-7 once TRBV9 CASSPPGQGNEQYF TGTGCCAGCAGCCCACCGGGACAGGGAAACGAGCAGTACTTC
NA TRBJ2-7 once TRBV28 CASYSSSYEQYF TGTGCCAGCTACAGCAGCTCCTACGAGCAGTACTTC